This T cell receptor beta chain originates from a study of human T cells and chemical hapten exposure. It was unfractionated whole blood from which total RNA was extracted. Findings and caveats of the study: The number of TCRs above 1 in 1000 frequency did not change after DPC sensitization.

This clonotype showed up many times. Antigen specificity is unknown. Individual cDNA molecules in this library carried unique molecular identifiers. Original processing methods: With a range of roughly 20,000 to 750,000, the median per sample was roughly 91,000 TCRs. TCRdb reprocessed the 5' RACE reads with MiXCR, giving one entry per CDR3 protein. TCRdb's processing, not the study's, gives the V and J calls here. The table lists some 150,000 distinct CDR3 sequences, around 4.4% of them singletons. The CDR3 loop spans 13 amino acids. The V gene end was trimmed by 3 bases and the J gene end by 5 bases; junction bases not matched to a gene: 4. In germline, CDR1 is ENHRY, CDR2 SYGVKD.

The source of this sequence is a female donor in good health. The chain carries TRBV10-3 and TRBJ2-7; 7 nucleotides align to TRBD1. CDR3: CAISEPTGNEQYF. The CDR3 bases are TGTGCCATCAGTGAACCGACAGGGAACGAGCAGTACTTC.